The present entry profiles one TCR beta chain with its context. Its antigen is undetermined. The data were obtained in a study of cytomegalovirus exposure and HLA in healthy donors. Overall study: An analysis done earlier identified roughly 120 million unique TCR beta sequences from about 179 million T cells. Just over 80% of several hundred genotyped donors fell in the Caucasian-associated ancestry cluster. Findings and limits, study-wide: Available immune exposure information was restricted to CMV serostatus only.

V dropped 5 bases and J dropped 4 bases, with 9 bases sitting between them. The CDR3 length is 13 residues. CDR1 and CDR2 from the germline V gene are MNHEY and SMNVEV (reference sequence). Despite likely unrecorded immune exposures, the donors were nominally healthy at the time of sampling. Vbeta (60) and Jbeta (13) primers were used in the PCR. Using immunoSEQ multiplex PCR, the repertoire was profiled, and TCRdb retains in-frame clones only, with some absent. There are some 150,000 clones in the sample; roughly three fifths occur only once, and 2% to 2.5% lies in the top ten. Sample: PBMCs. The clonotype comes from a woman aged 40 to 50 in good health and CMV-seronegative. The chain uses TRBV27 and TRBJ1-3; D unresolved. CDR3 sequence: CASSPTQGNTIYF. The CDR3 DNA reads as TGTGCCAGCAGTCCCACTCAAGGAAACACCATATATTTT.